The sample holds a few counts of the clone carrying this TCR beta chain. Its cognate antigen is unknown. Sorting of CD4+ naive, central memory, regulatory and stem cell-like memory cells was performed via CD45RO/CCR7/CD25/CD127/CD95/CD27. Investigators reverse transcribed all isolated RNA, so they sequenced expressed TCRB transcripts. Here immunoSEQ multiplex PCR was the method, and the copy in TCRdb shows in-frame clones only, minus some. The table includes roughly 290,000 clones, about 15% detected once. The V gene lost 7 bases and the J gene lost 1 base, with 8 bases spanning the gap. CDR3 length: 14 residues. Germline values: CDR1 LNHDA, CDR2 SQIVND (reference sequence). This sample is part of a study of beta chain features in type 1 diabetes. The study's findings and limits: Patients with type 1 diabetes showed fewer VDJ junction insertions and more deletions. TCRB CDR3s from Type 1 diabetes patients were moderately but significantly shorter in all four CD4+ subsets. A greater similarity of naive, central memory and Treg TCRB repertoires was seen among patients than among healthy donors.

The sequenced material came from naive CD4+ T cells from blood. The receptor comes from a man between 18 and 29 years old with type 1 diabetes. The J gene is TRBJ2-6, the V gene TRBV19; D may be TRBD1 (6 bases). CDR3 in DNA: TGTGCCAGTAAAACAGGGTCTGGGGCCAACGTCCTGACTTTC. Its protein is CASKTGSGANVLTF.